This T cell receptor (beta chain) appears in the sequencing data of a study of vaccination and CD4 T cells after COVID-19. V was trimmed by 3 bases and J by 1 base, leaving 3 bases between them. The germline gives CDR1 MGHDK, CDR2 SYGVNS. This CDR3 is built from 12 residues. The Oncomine TCR Beta short-read assay was applied to DNA of cultured CD4+ T cells. One entry per CDR3 protein, called by TCRdb with MiXCR from the PCR reads. The sample includes roughly 13,000 distinct CDR3 sequences, roughly 70% seen only once; the top ten take 31%. Worth noting for this clonotype: What it recognizes is unknown.

Treatment of the sample: approximately 11-day PBMC culture with coronavirus spike peptide pools or control peptides (ViraFEST assay). Sequenced: CD4+ T cells from blood, cultured in vitro. The chain links TRBV25-1 to TRBJ1-2, with D hard to call. The clonotype originates from a human donor who had recovered from COVID-19. CDR3 in DNA: TGTGCCAGCAGTGACCGTAACTATGGCTACACCTTC. Translation: CASSDRNYGYTF.